These T cell receptor beta chains were read from a single sample in a study of identical twins. TCRdb re-analysed the 5' RACE reads in MiXCR, keeping a single row per CDR3 protein. The data hold more than 1.5 million distinct CDR3 sequences, with around a third observed a single time. The sample was cord blood. Receptors originate from a newborn girl in good health. Both conserved end residues are part of each CDR3. D genes are given only for firm matches. Clone size is not always given. Where it is, it says once, few, many or a class for expanded clones.

>TRBV3-1|-|TRBJ2-1|few
CASSRNPTGPSYNEQFF
TGTGCCAGCAGCCGAAACCCCACGGGGCCCTCCTACAATGAGCAGTTCTTC
>TRBV6-5|TRBD2|TRBJ2-1|-
CASSRGSASYNEQFF
TGTGCCAGCAGCCGCGGGAGCGCCTCCTACAATGAGCAGTTCTTC
>TRBV12-3/TRBV12-4|TRBD1|TRBJ2-3|few
CASSPQGPHTQYF
TGTGCCAGCAGCCCACAGGGGCCTCATACGCAGTATTTT
>TRBV25-1|TRBD2|TRBJ2-2|-
CASSDNGRATGELFF
TGTGCCAGCAGTGATAACGGGAGGGCCACCGGGGAGCTGTTTTTT
>TRBV20-1|TRBD2|TRBJ2-7|-
CSARTSGRPYSYEQYF
TGCAGTGCTCGGACTAGCGGGAGGCCCTACTCCTACGAGCAGTACTTC
>TRBV21-1|-|TRBJ1-2|-
CASSRPKKGTAVYGYTF
TGTGCCAGCAGCAGACCGAAAAAGGGGACAGCAGTTTATGGCTACACCTTC
>TRBV24-1|-|TRBJ2-1|few
CATSDFDTQFF
TGTGCCACCAGTGATTTCGATACGCAGTTCTTC
>TRBV5-1|TRBD2|TRBJ2-4|few
CASSDLAGGRNGKNIQYF
TGCGCCAGCAGCGATCTAGCGGGAGGTAGAAATGGCAAAAACATTCAGTACTTC
>TRBV24-1|TRBD1|TRBJ2-3|-
CATSDSQDRGTDTQYF
TGTGCCACCAGCGATTCTCAGGACAGGGGCACAGATACGCAGTATTTT
>TRBV20-1|TRBD2|TRBJ2-1|few
CSADGRTNNEQFF
TGCAGTGCTGACGGGAGGACCAACAATGAGCAGTTCTTC
>TRBV6-6|TRBD2|TRBJ2-3|-
CASGERGGGDTQYF
TGTGCCAGCGGGGAGCGGGGGGGCGGTGATACGCAGTATTTT
>TRBV5-1|TRBD1|TRBJ1-2|-
CASSRQGIGYGYTF
TGCGCCAGCAGCCGACAGGGTATCGGCTATGGCTACACCTTC
>TRBV2|-|TRBJ2-1|-
CARSPGEENEQFF
TGTGCCAGGAGCCCGGGAGAGGAAAATGAGCAGTTCTTC
>TRBV5-6|-|TRBJ2-3|few
CASSLYAPQTSTDTQYF
TGTGCCAGCAGCTTGTATGCCCCCCAGACTAGCACAGATACGCAGTATTTT
>TRBV20-1|TRBD1|TRBJ2-1|-
CSACQGTAEQGEQFF
TGCAGTGCTTGCCAGGGGACAGCGGAACAGGGTGAGCAGTTCTTC
>TRBV30|TRBD1|TRBJ1-5|-
CAWSVPAGGRNQPQHF
TGTGCCTGGAGTGTACCCGCAGGGGGGCGCAATCAGCCCCAGCATTTT
>TRBV12-3/TRBV12-4|TRBD2|TRBJ2-1|-
CASTRLAGPYNEQFF
TGTGCGAGCACCCGACTAGCGGGGCCCTACAATGAGCAGTTCTTC
>TRBV28|-|TRBJ1-4|few
CASSPPQSPATNEKLFF
TGTGCCAGCAGTCCCCCTCAGTCACCCGCAACTAATGAAAAACTGTTTTTT
>TRBV25-1|-|TRBJ1-4|-
CASSAGRTNEKLFF
TGTGCCAGCAGTGCCGGGAGGACTAATGAAAAACTGTTTTTT
>TRBV25-1|-|TRBJ1-2|-
CASSESASGYGYTF
TGTGCCAGCAGTGAATCCGCGTCGGGCTATGGCTACACCTTC
>TRBV7-9|-|TRBJ2-3|-
CASSRSHSTDTQYF
TGTGCCAGCAGCCGGTCCCACAGCACAGATACGCAGTATTTT
>TRBV7-2|TRBD1|TRBJ1-2|few
CASTDRGVSNYGYTF
TGTGCCAGCACAGACAGGGGCGTATCTAACTATGGCTACACCTTC
>TRBV28|-|TRBJ2-2|-
CASSLWGRTGELFF
TGTGCCAGCAGTTTATGGGGGCGCACCGGGGAGCTGTTTTTT
>TRBV5-1|TRBD1|TRBJ2-2|-
CASSLDRGFANTGELFF
TGCGCCAGCAGCTTGGACAGGGGGTTCGCGAACACCGGGGAGCTGTTTTTT
>TRBV12-3/TRBV12-4|-|TRBJ2-1|few
CASTSTQWNEQFF
TGTGCCAGCACCTCGACCCAGTGGAATGAGCAGTTCTTC
>TRBV28|-|TRBJ1-3|-
CASRAARGGNTIYF
TGTGCCAGCAGAGCGGCAAGAGGTGGAAACACCATATATTTT
>TRBV7-9|-|TRBJ1-2|few
CASSSKPSGSPLYGYTF
TGTGCCAGCAGCTCTAAACCTTCAGGGAGCCCACTATATGGCTACACCTTC
>TRBV7-9|-|TRBJ1-1|-
CASSLEGGVAEAFF
TGTGCCAGCAGCTTAGAAGGGGGGGTCGCTGAAGCTTTCTTT
>TRBV11-2|-|TRBJ2-1|few
CAGSQNPHNYNEQFF
TGTGCCGGCAGCCAAAACCCCCACAACTACAATGAGCAGTTCTTC
>TRBV7-2|-|TRBJ2-3|few
CASSPSDLSTDTQYF
TGTGCCAGCAGCCCCTCGGACCTCAGCACAGATACGCAGTATTTT
>TRBV7-2|-|TRBJ2-7|many
CASRLSGSYEQYF
TGTGCCAGCCGCCTTAGCGGATCCTACGAGCAGTACTTC
>TRBV21-1|-|TRBJ2-3|-
CASSKEAGGSTDTQYF
TGTGCCAGCAGCAAAGAGGCGGGAGGGAGCACAGATACGCAGTATTTT
>TRBV18|TRBD2|TRBJ2-1|-
CASSPLAGGVNEQFF
TGTGCCAGCTCGCCACTAGCGGGAGGGGTGAATGAGCAGTTCTTC
>TRBV27|TRBD2|TRBJ2-1|many
CASKKTSGFNNEQFF
TGTGCCAGCAAAAAGACTAGCGGGTTCAACAATGAGCAGTTCTTC
>TRBV7-2|TRBD1|TRBJ1-2|-
CASSLVSVGDSYGYTF
TGTGCCAGCAGCTTAGTGTCCGTGGGGGACAGCTATGGCTACACCTTC
>TRBV19|-|TRBJ2-3|few
CASRPGNTDTQYF
TGTGCCAGTAGACCAGGGAACACAGATACGCAGTATTTT
>TRBV20-1|-|TRBJ2-5|few
CSAREGYSTETQYF
TGCAGTGCTAGAGAAGGCTACTCGACGGAGACCCAGTACTTC
>TRBV30|TRBD1|TRBJ1-1|-
CAWSVLAGGVAAFF
TGTGCCTGGAGTGTACTAGCAGGGGGCGTAGCGGCTTTCTTT
>TRBV30|-|TRBJ2-4|-
CAWSVLDIQYF
TGTGCCTGGAGTGTTCTCGACATTCAGTACTTC
>TRBV20-1|-|TRBJ1-4|-
CSALVPGRTNEKLFF
TGCAGTGCCTTAGTTCCAGGGAGAACTAATGAAAAACTGTTTTTT
>TRBV3-1|TRBD2|TRBJ2-4|-
CASSQGKAGGDIQYF
TGTGCCAGCAGCCAAGGAAAAGCGGGGGGAGACATTCAGTACTTC
>TRBV10-3|-|TRBJ1-3|-
CAITPDGNSGNTIYF
TGTGCCATCACTCCTGACGGAAACTCTGGAAACACCATATATTTT
>TRBV5-1|TRBD1|TRBJ1-1|few
CASSLEGGIGTEAFF
TGCGCCAGCAGCTTGGAAGGGGGCATCGGCACTGAAGCTTTCTTT
>TRBV30|-|TRBJ1-1|few
CAWSPGNTEAFF
TGTGCCTGGAGTCCCGGGAACACTGAAGCTTTCTTT
>TRBV29-1|-|TRBJ1-1|few
CSVEEVYGNTEAFF
TGCAGCGTTGAGGAAGTTTATGGGAACACTGAAGCTTTCTTT
>TRBV24-1|TRBD1|TRBJ1-5|-
CATSGTGGIGSNQPQHF
TGTGCCACCAGTGGGACAGGTGGGATCGGTAGCAATCAGCCCCAGCATTTT
>TRBV6-5|TRBD2|TRBJ2-3|many
CASSYSGLATDTQYF
TGTGCCAGCAGTTACTCGGGACTAGCCACAGATACGCAGTATTTT
>TRBV28|-|TRBJ1-6|few
CASSLRVGGSSYNSPLHF
TGTGCCAGCAGTTTAAGGGTCGGGGGGAGCTCCTATAATTCACCCCTCCACTTT